The present T cell receptor beta chain was sequenced within a study of control samples from healthy donors and cancer patients (dated by TCRdb to between 2020 and 2021). The library relied on the immunoSEQ multiplex PCR assay. Imported from immuneACCESS, the table was reduced by TCRdb to in-frame sequences with V and J called. These copies leave out some clones; in studies compared against another copy, an unresolved V gene accounts for under half, and the cause of the remainder is not known. A total of about 100,000 clones appear in this sample, approximately 84% of them only once. The ten largest clones add up to 15% to 20% of the sample. In the case of this clone: It lacks a known antigen. Base-call qualities are not available, and no considerably larger clone is one nucleotide away.

From its cysteine to its phenylalanine, the CDR3 spans 12 amino acids. Only the CDR3 region is kept as DNA, spanning 36 bases read in frame from base 1. V is cut by 9 bases and J by 11 bases, and the space between the germline ends is 14 bases. Based on the germline V gene (reference sequence), the CDR1 and CDR2 sequences are MNHEY and SMNVEV. The chain couples TRBV27 to TRBJ1-6, with the identity of the D gene unclear. This clonotype originated in a woman aged 45-59 years in good health. Sequenced material: blood. The encoded CDR3 is CASRIRAAPLHF. The nucleotides are TGTGCCAGTCGAATTAGGGCGGCACCCCTCCACTTT.